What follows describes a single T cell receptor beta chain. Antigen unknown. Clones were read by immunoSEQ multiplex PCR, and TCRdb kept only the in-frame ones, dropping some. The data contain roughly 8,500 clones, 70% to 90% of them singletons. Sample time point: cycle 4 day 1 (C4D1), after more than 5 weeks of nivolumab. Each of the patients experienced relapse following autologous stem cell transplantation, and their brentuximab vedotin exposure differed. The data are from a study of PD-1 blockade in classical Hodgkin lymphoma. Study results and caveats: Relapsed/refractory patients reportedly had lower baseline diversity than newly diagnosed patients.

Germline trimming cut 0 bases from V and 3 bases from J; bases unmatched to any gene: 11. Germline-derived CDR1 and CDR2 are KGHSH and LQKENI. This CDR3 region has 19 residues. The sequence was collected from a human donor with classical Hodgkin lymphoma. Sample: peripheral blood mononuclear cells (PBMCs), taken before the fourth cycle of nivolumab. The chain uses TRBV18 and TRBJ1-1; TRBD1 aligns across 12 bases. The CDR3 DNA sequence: TGTGCCAGCTCACCACCGGTCAGGGACAGGGGGCGAGGGGACACTGAAGCTTTCTTT. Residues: CASSPPVRDRGRGDTEAFF. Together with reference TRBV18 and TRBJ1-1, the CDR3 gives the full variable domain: NAGVMQNPRHLVRRRGQEARLRCSPMKGHSHVYWYRQLPEEGLKFMVYLQKENIIDESGMPKERFSAEFPKEGPSILRIQQVVRGDSAAYFCASSPPVRDRGRGDTEAFFGQGTRLTVV.